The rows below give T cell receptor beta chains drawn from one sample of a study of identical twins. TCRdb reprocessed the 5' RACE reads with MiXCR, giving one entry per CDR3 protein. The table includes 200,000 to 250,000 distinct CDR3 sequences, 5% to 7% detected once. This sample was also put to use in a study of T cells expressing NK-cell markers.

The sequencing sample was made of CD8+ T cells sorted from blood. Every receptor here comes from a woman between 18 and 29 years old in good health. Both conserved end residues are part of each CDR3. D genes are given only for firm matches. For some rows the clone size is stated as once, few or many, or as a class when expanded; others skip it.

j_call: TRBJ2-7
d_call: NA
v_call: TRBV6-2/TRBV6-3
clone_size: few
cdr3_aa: CASSFAEFRREGEQYF
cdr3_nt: TGTGCCAGCAGTTTTGCGGAGTTCCGTCGGGAAGGGGAGCAGTACTTC

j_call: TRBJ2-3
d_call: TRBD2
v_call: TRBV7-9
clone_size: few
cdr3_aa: CASSRGLAGPTDTQYF
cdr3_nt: TGTGCCAGCAGCCGTGGACTAGCGGGGCCCACAGATACGCAGTATTTT

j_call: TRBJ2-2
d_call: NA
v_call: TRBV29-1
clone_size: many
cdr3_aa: CSLTGNTGELFF
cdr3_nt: TGCAGCCTCACGGGTAACACCGGGGAGCTGTTTTTT

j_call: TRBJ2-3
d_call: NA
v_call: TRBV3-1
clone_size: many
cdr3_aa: CASSQGDFSSTDTQYF
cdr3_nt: TGTGCCAGCAGCCAAGGGGACTTCTCTAGCACAGATACGCAGTATTTT

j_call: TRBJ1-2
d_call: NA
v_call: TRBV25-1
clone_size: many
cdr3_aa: CASSGQGRGDYTF
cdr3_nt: TGTGCCAGCAGTGGTCAGGGCCGGGGAGACTACACCTTC

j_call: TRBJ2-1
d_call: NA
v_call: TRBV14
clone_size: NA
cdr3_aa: CASSLFRGNEQFF
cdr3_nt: TGTGCCAGCAGCCTGTTTCGAGGTAATGAGCAGTTCTTC

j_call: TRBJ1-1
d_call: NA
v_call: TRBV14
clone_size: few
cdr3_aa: CASSLGTRQGRAEAFF
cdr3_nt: TGTGCCAGCAGCCTCGGAACGCGTCAGGGTCGGGCTGAAGCTTTCTTT

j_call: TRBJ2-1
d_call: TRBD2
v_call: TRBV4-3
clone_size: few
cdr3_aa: CASSQGWVAGDDEQFF
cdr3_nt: TGCGCCAGCAGCCAAGGGTGGGTAGCGGGAGATGATGAGCAGTTCTTC

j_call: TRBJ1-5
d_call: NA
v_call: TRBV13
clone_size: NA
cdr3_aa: CASSSNNQPQHF
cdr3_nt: TGTGCCAGCAGCTCCAACAATCAGCCCCAGCATTTT

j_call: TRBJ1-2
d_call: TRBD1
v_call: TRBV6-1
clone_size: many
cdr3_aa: CASSAQGGVGYTF
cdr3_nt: TGTGCCAGCAGTGCACAGGGGGGGGTTGGCTACACCTTC

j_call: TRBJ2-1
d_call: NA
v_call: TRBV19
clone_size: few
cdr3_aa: CASNRGFNEQFF
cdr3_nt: TGTGCCAGTAATAGGGGGTTCAATGAGCAGTTCTTC

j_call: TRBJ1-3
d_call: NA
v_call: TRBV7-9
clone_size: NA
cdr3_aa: CASSSTNRVSSGNTIYF
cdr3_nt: TGTGCCAGCAGCTCGACGAACAGGGTTTCCTCTGGAAACACCATATATTTT

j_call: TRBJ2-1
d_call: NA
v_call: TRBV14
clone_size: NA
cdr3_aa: CASSQSLWGNEQFF
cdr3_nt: TGTGCCAGCAGCCAGTCCCTGTGGGGAAATGAGCAGTTCTTC

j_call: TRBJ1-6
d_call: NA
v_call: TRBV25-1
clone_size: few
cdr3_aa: CASSGRAATLHF
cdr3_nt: TGTGCCAGCAGTGGGCGCGCGGCCACCCTCCACTTT

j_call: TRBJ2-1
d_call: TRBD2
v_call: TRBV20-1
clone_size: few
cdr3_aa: CSAETSGAYNEQFF
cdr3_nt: TGCAGTGCTGAGACTAGCGGAGCATACAATGAGCAGTTCTTC

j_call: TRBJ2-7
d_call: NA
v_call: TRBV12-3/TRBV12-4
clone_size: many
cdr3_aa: CASSLWHEQYF
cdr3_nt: TGTGCCAGCAGTTTGTGGCACGAGCAGTACTTC

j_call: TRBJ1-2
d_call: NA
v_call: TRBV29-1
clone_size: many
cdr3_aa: CSVAGYTF
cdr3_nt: TGCAGCGTTGCTGGCTACACCTTC

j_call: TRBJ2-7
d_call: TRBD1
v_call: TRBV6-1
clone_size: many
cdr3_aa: CASSDTPDRGPSQYF
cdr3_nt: TGTGCCAGCAGTGATACTCCTGACAGGGGGCCGAGCCAGTACTTC

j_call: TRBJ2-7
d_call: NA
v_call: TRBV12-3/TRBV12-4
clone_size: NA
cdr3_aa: CASSFSRISYEQYF
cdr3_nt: TGTGCCAGCAGTTTTAGTAGAATCTCCTACGAGCAGTACTTC

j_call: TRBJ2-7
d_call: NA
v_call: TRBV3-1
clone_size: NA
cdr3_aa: CASSHPGSAEQYF
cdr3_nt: TGTGCCAGCAGCCACCCAGGGTCGGCCGAGCAGTACTTC

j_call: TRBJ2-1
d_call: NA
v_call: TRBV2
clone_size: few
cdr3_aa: CASRSVRDEQFF
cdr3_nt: TGTGCCAGCCGATCCGTACGGGATGAGCAGTTCTTC

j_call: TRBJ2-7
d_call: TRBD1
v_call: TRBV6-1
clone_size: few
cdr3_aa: CASCPTGESYEQYF
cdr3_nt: TGTGCCAGCTGCCCGACAGGGGAGTCCTACGAGCAGTACTTC

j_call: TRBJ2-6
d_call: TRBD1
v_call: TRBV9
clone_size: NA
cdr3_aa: CASSGGADRESGANVLTF
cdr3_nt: TGTGCCAGCAGCGGGGGTGCGGACAGGGAATCTGGGGCCAACGTCCTGACTTTC

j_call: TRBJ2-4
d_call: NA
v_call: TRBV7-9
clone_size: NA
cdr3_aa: CAGSLAGDPTLF
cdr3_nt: TGTGCCGGCAGCTTAGCTGGTGATCCCACTCTCTTC

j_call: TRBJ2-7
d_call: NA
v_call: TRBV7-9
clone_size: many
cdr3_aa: CASSPSTEAQYF
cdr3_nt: TGTGCCAGCAGCCCTTCAACCGAGGCGCAGTACTTC

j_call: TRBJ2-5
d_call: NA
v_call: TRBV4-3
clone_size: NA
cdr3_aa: CASSQDRGETQYF
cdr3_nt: TGCGCCAGCAGCCAAGACAGGGGAGAGACCCAGTACTTC

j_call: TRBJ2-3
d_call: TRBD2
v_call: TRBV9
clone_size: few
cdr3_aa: CASTNSGGDTDTQYF
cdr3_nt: TGTGCCAGCACCAACTCGGGGGGGGACACAGATACGCAGTATTTT

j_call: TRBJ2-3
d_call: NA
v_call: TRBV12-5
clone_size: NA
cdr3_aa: CASGTGVTDTQYF
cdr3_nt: TGTGCTAGTGGTACCGGGGTCACAGATACGCAGTATTTT

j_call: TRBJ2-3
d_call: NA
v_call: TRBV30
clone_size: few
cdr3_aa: CASTYNDTQYF
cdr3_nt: TGTGCCTCGACTTATAACGATACGCAGTATTTT

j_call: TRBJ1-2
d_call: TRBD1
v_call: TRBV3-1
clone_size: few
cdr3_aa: CASSQTGGNGYTF
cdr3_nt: TGTGCCAGCAGCCAAACAGGGGGCAATGGCTACACCTTC

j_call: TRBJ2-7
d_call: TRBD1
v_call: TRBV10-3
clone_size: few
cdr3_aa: CASWTGELYEQYF
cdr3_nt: TGTGCCAGCTGGACAGGGGAACTCTACGAGCAGTACTTC

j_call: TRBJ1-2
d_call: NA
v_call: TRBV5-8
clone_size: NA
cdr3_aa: CASSLAAGENGYTF
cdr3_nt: TGTGCCAGCAGCTTGGCGGCAGGGGAGAATGGCTACACCTTC

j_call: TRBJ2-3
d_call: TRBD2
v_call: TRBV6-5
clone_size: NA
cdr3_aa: CASSYSGTSGRGGTQYF
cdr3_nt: TGTGCCAGCAGTTACTCCGGGACTAGCGGGAGGGGGGGAACGCAGTATTTT

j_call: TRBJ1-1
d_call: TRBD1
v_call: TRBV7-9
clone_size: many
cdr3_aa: CASSLLQGKAFF
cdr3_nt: TGTGCCAGCAGCCTCCTACAGGGGAAAGCTTTCTTT

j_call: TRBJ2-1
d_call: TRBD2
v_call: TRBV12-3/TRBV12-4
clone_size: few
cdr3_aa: CASSQTSGGPSYNEQFF
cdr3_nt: TGTGCCAGCAGTCAGACTAGCGGGGGCCCTTCCTACAATGAGCAGTTCTTC

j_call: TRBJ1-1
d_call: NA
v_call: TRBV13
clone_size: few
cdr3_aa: CASSFPGSIEAFF
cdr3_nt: TGTGCCAGCAGCTTCCCGGGCAGCATTGAAGCTTTCTTT

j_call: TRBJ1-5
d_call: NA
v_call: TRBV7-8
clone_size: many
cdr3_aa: CASRSDRGSNQPQHF
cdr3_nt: TGTGCCAGCCGTTCTGACCGAGGAAGCAATCAGCCCCAGCATTTT

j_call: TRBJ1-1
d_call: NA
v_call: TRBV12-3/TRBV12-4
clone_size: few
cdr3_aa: CASSQSPKWDKEAFF
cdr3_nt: TGTGCCAGCAGCCAGAGCCCCAAGTGGGACAAAGAAGCTTTCTTT

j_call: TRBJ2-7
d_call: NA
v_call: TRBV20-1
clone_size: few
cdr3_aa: CSARGVDREGGYEQYF
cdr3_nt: TGCAGTGCTAGAGGGGTCGACAGGGAGGGGGGCTACGAGCAGTACTTC

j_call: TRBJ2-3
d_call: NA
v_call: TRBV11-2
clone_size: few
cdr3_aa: CASSLLAGSADTQYF
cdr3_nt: TGTGCCAGCAGCTTACTGGCCGGGAGCGCAGATACGCAGTATTTT

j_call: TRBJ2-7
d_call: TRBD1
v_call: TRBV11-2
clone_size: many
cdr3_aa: CASSLGDRYYEQYF
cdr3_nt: TGTGCCAGCAGCTTAGGGGACAGATACTACGAGCAGTACTTC

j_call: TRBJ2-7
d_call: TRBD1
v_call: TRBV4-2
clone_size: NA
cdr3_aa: CARRTGTGSYEQYF
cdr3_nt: TGTGCCAGGAGGACCGGGACAGGCTCCTACGAGCAGTACTTC

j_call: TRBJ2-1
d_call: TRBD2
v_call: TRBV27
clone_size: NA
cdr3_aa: CASSVGTSGRNEQFF
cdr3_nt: TGTGCCAGCAGCGTGGGGACTAGCGGGAGGAATGAGCAGTTCTTC

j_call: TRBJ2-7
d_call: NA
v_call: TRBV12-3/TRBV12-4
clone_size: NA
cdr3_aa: CASSLGGPVEQYF
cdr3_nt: TGTGCCAGCAGTTTGGGAGGTCCGGTCGAGCAGTACTTC

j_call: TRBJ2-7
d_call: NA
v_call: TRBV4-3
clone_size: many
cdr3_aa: CASSQDSGPYEQYF
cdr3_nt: TGCGCCAGCAGCCAAGATTCGGGGCCCTACGAGCAGTACTTC

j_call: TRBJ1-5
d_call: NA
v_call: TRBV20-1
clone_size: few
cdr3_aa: CSAREGGNQPQHF
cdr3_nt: TGCAGTGCTAGAGAAGGAGGGAATCAGCCCCAGCATTTT

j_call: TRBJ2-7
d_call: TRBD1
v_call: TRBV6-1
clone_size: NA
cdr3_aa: CASTAGQGAAEQYF
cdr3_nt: TGTGCCAGCACAGCGGGACAGGGGGCCGCCGAGCAGTACTTC

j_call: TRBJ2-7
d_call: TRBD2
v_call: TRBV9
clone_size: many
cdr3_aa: CASSVLAGGYEQYF
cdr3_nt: TGTGCCAGCAGCGTACTAGCGGGCGGCTACGAGCAGTACTTC

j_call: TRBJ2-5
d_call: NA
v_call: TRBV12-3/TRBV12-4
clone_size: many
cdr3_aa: CASSLRGEETQYF
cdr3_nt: TGTGCCAGCAGTCTCAGGGGGGAAGAGACCCAGTACTTC

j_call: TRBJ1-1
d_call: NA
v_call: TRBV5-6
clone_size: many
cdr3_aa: CASSLYGTEAFF
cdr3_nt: TGTGCCAGCAGCTTGTATGGAACTGAAGCTTTCTTT

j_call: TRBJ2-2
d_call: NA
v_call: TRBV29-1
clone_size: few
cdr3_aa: CSVAGAGELFF
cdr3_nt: TGCAGCGTTGCAGGGGCGGGGGAGCTGTTTTTT

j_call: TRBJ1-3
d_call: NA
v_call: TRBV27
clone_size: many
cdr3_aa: CASSLYPGWGSGNTIYF
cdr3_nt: TGTGCCAGCAGTTTATACCCTGGATGGGGATCAGGAAACACCATATATTTT

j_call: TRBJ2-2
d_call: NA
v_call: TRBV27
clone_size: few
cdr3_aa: CASSGWSGLITGELFF
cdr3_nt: TGTGCCAGCAGCGGATGGAGCGGTCTGATCACCGGGGAGCTGTTTTTT

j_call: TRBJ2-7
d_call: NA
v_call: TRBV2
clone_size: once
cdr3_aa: CASSHRDGPYEQYF
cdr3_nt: TGTGCCAGCAGTCACCGGGACGGACCCTACGAGCAGTACTTC

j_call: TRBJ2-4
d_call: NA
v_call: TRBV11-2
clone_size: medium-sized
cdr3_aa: CASSFKQGSFAKNIQYF
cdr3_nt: TGTGCCAGCAGCTTCAAACAGGGCTCATTCGCCAAAAACATTCAGTACTTC

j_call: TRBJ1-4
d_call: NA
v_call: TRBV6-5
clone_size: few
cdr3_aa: CASSYMRGRVEKLFF
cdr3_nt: TGTGCCAGCAGCTATATGAGGGGAAGAGTTGAAAAACTGTTTTTT

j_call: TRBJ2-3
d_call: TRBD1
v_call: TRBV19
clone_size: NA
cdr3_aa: CASSIAGGRTDTQYF
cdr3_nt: TGTGCCAGTAGTATCGCAGGGGGCCGGACAGATACGCAGTATTTT

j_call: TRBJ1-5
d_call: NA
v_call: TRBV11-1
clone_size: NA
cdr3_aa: CASSLGWGGGWGDQPQHF
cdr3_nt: TGTGCCAGCAGCCTCGGGTGGGGAGGGGGTTGGGGTGATCAGCCCCAGCATTTT

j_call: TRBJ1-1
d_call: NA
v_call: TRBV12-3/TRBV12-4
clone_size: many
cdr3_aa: CASSLVAGSGGEAFF
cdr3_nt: TGTGCCAGCAGTTTAGTGGCGGGCAGTGGAGGCGAAGCTTTCTTT

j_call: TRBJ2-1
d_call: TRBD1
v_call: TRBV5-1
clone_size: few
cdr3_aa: CASRPEGAIYNEQFF
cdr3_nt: TGCGCCAGCAGGCCTGAGGGGGCGATCTACAATGAGCAGTTCTTC